These 12 T cell receptor beta chains came from one sample sequenced in a study of cytomegalovirus exposure and HLA in healthy donors. This PCR relied on a set of 60 Vbeta primers and 13 Jbeta primers. Repertoires were generated with immunoSEQ multiplex PCR, while TCRdb's copy carries only in-frame clones and drops some. This table lists around 190,000 clones. The specimen was PBMCs. The receptor set was obtained from a woman under 40 in good health and CMV-seropositive.

V and J are TRBV2 and TRBJ1-2, with a possible D match to TRBD1 (5 bases). The germline CDR1 and CDR2 sequences are SNHLY and FYNNEI. V was cut by 3 bases and J by 7 bases, with 9 bases left in between. The CDR3 is made up of 12 amino acids. The CDR3 DNA reads TGTGCCAGCAGTGACCTGACAGTTGGCTACACCTTC. Amino acid sequence: CASSDLTVGYTF.

A remark on this clone: An end of the junction differs from the germline gene, which may be a read error. This chain links TRBV29-1 with TRBJ2-2; TRBD1 might be the D (6 bases). Germline CDR1 SQVTM, CDR2 ANQGSEA. The CDR3 is 15 residues long. DNA of the CDR3: TGCAACGTTGACCAGGGGCCGATTAGGACCGGGGAGCTGTTTTTT. This translates into CNVDQGPIRTGELFF.

This chain connects TRBV4-3 to TRBJ2-6, with D perhaps TRBD2 (6 bases). This CDR3 contains 17 residues. Trimming removed 1 base at V and 3 bases at J, with 13 bases between. Looked up from germline, CDR1 is LGHNA and CDR2 is YSLEER. The CDR3 nucleotides are TGCGCCAGCAGCCAAGGGGGAGGTTTGCTTGGGGCCAACGTCCTGACTTTC. This gives the protein CASSQGGGLLGANVLTF.

V gene TRBV7-2 combines with J gene TRBJ2-7; D is uncertain. Germline V lookup: CDR1 SGHTA, CDR2 FQGNSA. There are 12 residues in the CDR3. The V and J ends lost 5 bases and 0 bases respectively, with 5 bases between them. CDR3 in DNA: TGTGCCAGCAGCCCGGTCTCCTACGAGCAGTACTTC. It is translated as CASSPVSYEQYF.

This rearrangement joins TRBV30 to TRBJ1-5; D gene unclear. The germline gives CDR1 GTSNPN, CDR2 SVGIG (reference sequence). CDR3 length: 13 residues. V was shortened by 2 bases and J by 0 bases, with 5 bases between the two germline ends. The CDR3 nucleotides are TGTGCCTGGAGTACAGCTAGCAATCAGCCCCAGCATTTT. It is translated as CAWSTASNQPQHF.

The chain joins TRBV29-1 to TRBJ1-1, with 7 bases identical to TRBD1. The length of the CDR3 is 13 residues. The germline CDR1 and CDR2 sequences are SQVTM and ANQGSEA. J lost 8 bases, V lost 5 bases, and 11 bases had no gene match. CDR3 sequence: CSVTGTALLEAFF. In DNA form, the CDR3 reads TGCAGCGTTACCGGGACAGCCCTCTTAGAAGCTTTCTTT.

CDR3: CASSYQGDGANVLTF. CDR3 nucleotides: TGTGCCAGCAGTTACCAGGGTGATGGGGCCAACGTCCTGACTTTC. This sequence joins TRBV6-5 and TRBJ2-6; a weak D match, TRBD1 (5 bases). Trimming took off 2 bases at V and 3 bases at J, with 8 bases between the two ends. CDR1 MNHEY and CDR2 SVGAGI come from the germline V gene. This CDR3 spans 15 amino acids.

The chain employs TRBV18 and TRBJ2-1, with 7 bases matching TRBD2. CDR1 is KGHSH and CDR2 is LQKENI in the germline V gene. There are 15 residues in the CDR3. J was trimmed by 7 bases and V by 2 bases; bases with no gene match: 8. CDR3 nucleotides: TGTGCCAGCTCACCAATGGCGGGAGTTACGAATGAGCAGTTCTTC. It translates to CASSPMAGVTNEQFF.

The chain carries TRBV28 and TRBJ2-7; 14 nucleotides align to TRBD2. Trimming at V came to 8 bases and at J to 4 bases, leaving 13 bases not matched to a gene. The germline CDR1 and CDR2 sequences are MDHEN and SYDVKM. The CDR3 extends over 17 amino acids. The CDR3 bases are TGTGCCAGCCTTAGACACCCGGGACTAGCGGGAGCTTACGAGCAGTACTTC. It is translated as CASLRHPGLAGAYEQYF.

This sequence joins TRBV15 and TRBJ2-3, with 7 bases identical to TRBD2. The junction had 10 bases not matched to a gene; V was cut back by 0 bases and J by 7 bases. The CDR3 extends over 16 amino acids. Germline V CDR1 and CDR2: LNHNV, YYDKDF (reference sequence). The CDR3 sequence: CATSREVGGNLNTQYF. In DNA form, the CDR3 reads TGTGCCACCAGCAGAGAGGTGGGGGGGAATTTGAATACGCAGTATTTT.

The genes are TRBV6-5 and TRBJ2-5; the D gene is possibly TRBD1 (5 bases). The J call may not be correct, given that the DNA end is closer to TRBJ2-7. CDR3 length: 15 residues. Germline CDR1 and CDR2: MNHEY and SVGAGI. The CDR3 nucleotides are TGTGCCAGCAGTTACTCTCCCAGGACACTCTACGAGCAGTACTTC. Translating it yields CASSYSPRTLYEQYF.

V is TRBV20-1 and J is TRBJ2-7; D remains unclear. This CDR3 region has 11 residues. CDR1 is DFQATT, CDR2 SNEGSKA, per germline (reference sequence). With 4 bases removed from V and 9 bases from J, the gap between germline ends came to 13 bases. CDR3 region: CSANVPSAQYF. CDR3 coding DNA: TGCAGTGCTAACGTACCCAGCGCGCAGTACTTC.